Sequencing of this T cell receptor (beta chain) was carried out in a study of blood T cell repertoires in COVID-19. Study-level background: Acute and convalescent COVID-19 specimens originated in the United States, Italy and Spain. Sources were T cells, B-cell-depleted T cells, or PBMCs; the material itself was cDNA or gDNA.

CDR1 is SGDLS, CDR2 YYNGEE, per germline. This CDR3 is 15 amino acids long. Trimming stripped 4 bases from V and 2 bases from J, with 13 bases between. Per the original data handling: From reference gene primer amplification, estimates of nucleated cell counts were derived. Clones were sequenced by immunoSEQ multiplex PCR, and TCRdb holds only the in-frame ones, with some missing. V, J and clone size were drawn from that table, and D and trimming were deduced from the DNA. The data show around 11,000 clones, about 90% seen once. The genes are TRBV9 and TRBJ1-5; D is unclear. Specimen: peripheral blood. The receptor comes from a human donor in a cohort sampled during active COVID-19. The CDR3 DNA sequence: TGTGCCAGCAGCCCAGACGGGATGGGCAATCAGCCCCAGCATTTT. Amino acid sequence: CASSPDGMGNQPQHF. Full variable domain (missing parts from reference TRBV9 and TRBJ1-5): DSGVTQTPKHLITATGQRVTLRCSPRSGDLSVYWYQQSLDQGLQFLIQYYNGEERAKGNILERFSAQQFPDLHSELNLSSLELGDSALYFCASSPDGMGNQPQHFGDGTRLSIL.